The 16 T cell receptor beta chains listed next were all sequenced from one sample in a study of cytomegalovirus exposure and HLA in healthy donors. PCR employed 60 Vbeta and 13 Jbeta primers. Generated by immunoSEQ multiplex PCR, the TCRdb table keeps only in-frame clones and is missing some. The sample has around 110,000 clones; approximately 60% are singletons. Material: PBMCs. The receptors derive from a woman younger than 45 in good health and CMV-seronegative.

The chain uses TRBV6-6 and TRBJ1-5, with D maybe TRBD1 (6 bases). This CDR3 contains 14 residues. The germline V and J ends were trimmed by 6 bases and 7 bases, with 16 bases remaining between them. CDR1 and CDR2 from the germline V gene are MNHNY and SVGAGI (reference sequence). The CDR3 DNA is TGTGCCAGCAGCCCCGCGGGGGCCCAACAGCCCCAGCATTTT. Translating gives CASSPAGAQQPQHF.

This chain uses TRBV6-1 with TRBJ1-6; 7 nucleotides align to TRBD1. Germline V CDR1 and CDR2: MNHNS, SASEGT. The V gene end was trimmed by 4 bases and the J gene end by 10 bases; junction bases not matched to a gene: 10. The CDR3 extends over 15 amino acids. CDR3 protein: CASSGDRDSWSPLHF. The DNA for the CDR3 is TGTGCCAGCAGTGGGGACCGGGACAGTTGGTCACCCCTCCACTTT.

The chain uses TRBV27 and TRBJ1-5, with 10 bases that match TRBD1. The V segment lost 6 bases and the J segment 5 bases; nucleotides outside the gene matches: 10. Germline CDR1 and CDR2: MNHEY and SMNVEV (reference sequence). This CDR3 comprises 16 residues. This chain's CDR3 is CASSLFGTGVDQPQHF. The CDR3 DNA sequence: TGTGCCAGCAGCCTGTTTGGGACAGGGGTGGATCAGCCCCAGCATTTT.

The chain employs TRBV28 and TRBJ2-7, with TRBD2 matching over 7 bases. CDR3 length: 16 residues. J lost 3 bases, V lost 6 bases, and 14 bases had no gene match. Germline loops: CDR1 MDHEN, CDR2 SYDVKM. CDR3 loop: CASSPGGAGVVYEQYF. CDR3 nucleotide sequence: TGTGCCAGCAGCCCCGGGGGTGCGGGAGTAGTCTACGAGCAGTACTTC.

This chain links TRBV11-1 with TRBJ2-1; unclear D gene. The CDR3 length is 12 residues. The germline CDR1 and CDR2 sequences are SGHAT and FQDESV (reference sequence). Deletions cut 5 bases from V and 5 bases from J, with 7 bases between. The CDR3 is CASSPRDNEQFF. As DNA, the CDR3 is TGTGCCAGCAGCCCACGCGACAATGAGCAGTTCTTC. The whole variable domain, remainder taken from reference TRBV11-1 and TRBJ2-1, is EAEVAQSPRYKITEKSQAVAFWCDPISGHATLYWYRQILGQGPELLVQFQDESVVDDSQLPKDRFSAERLKGVDSTLKIQPAELGDSAMYLCASSPRDNEQFFGPGTRLTVL.

The chain combines TRBV5-1 with TRBJ1-1; 12 positions agree with TRBD1. Looked up from germline, CDR1 is SGHRS and CDR2 is YFSETQ. This CDR3 is built from 20 residues. Germline trimming cut 0 bases from V and 4 bases from J; bases unmatched to any gene: 16. The CDR3 spells CASSLAAGTGGPLGSTEAFF. The CDR3 DNA sequence: TGCGCCAGCAGCTTGGCCGCTGGGACAGGGGGCCCCCTCGGGAGCACTGAAGCTTTCTTT.

The CDR3 loop reads CAISPSGTDLYGYTF. In DNA, the CDR3 is TGTGCCATCAGTCCATCCGGGACAGACCTCTATGGCTACACCTTC. This sequence joins TRBV10-3 and TRBJ1-2; 7 positions match TRBD1. CDR1 and CDR2 from the germline V gene are ENHRY and SYGVKD. V lost 5 bases, J lost 4 bases, and 10 bases stayed unmatched. The CDR3 is 15 amino acids.

The chain links TRBV27 to TRBJ2-7; D may be TRBD2 (6 bases). Germline V lookup: CDR1 MNHEY, CDR2 SMNVEV (reference sequence). This CDR3 is 16 amino acids long. The germline V and J ends were trimmed by 5 bases and 2 bases, with 19 bases remaining between them. CDR3 DNA sequence: TGTGCCAGCAGTCCCAGACTAGTCCCGAAAACCTACGAGCAGTACTTC. This sequence encodes CASSPRLVPKTYEQYF.

The chain has TRBV4-2 and TRBJ2-1; TRBD2 is a possible D gene (6 bases). This CDR3 has 17 amino acids. V gave up 0 bases and J gave up 7 bases, with 19 bases separating them. Germline CDR1 is LGHNA and CDR2 is YNFKEQ. In DNA form, the CDR3 reads TGTGCCAGCAGCCAAGATCAGTATGGGGGACTGGGGAATGAGCAGTTCTTC. Amino acid sequence: CASSQDQYGGLGNEQFF.

The chain carries TRBV5-1 and TRBJ2-3; unclear D gene. This CDR3 region has 15 residues. Germline values: CDR1 SGHRS, CDR2 YFSETQ. The V gene lost 0 bases and the J gene lost 2 bases, with 10 bases spanning the gap. CDR3 sequence: CASSLGRFSTDTQYF. In DNA form, the CDR3 reads TGCGCCAGCAGCTTGGGGCGGTTTTCCACAGATACGCAGTATTTT. The complete variable domain, with remaining parts taken from reference TRBV5-1 and TRBJ2-3, reads KAGVTQTPRYLIKTRGQQVTLSCSPISGHRSVSWYQQTPGQGLQFLFEYFSETQRNKGNFPGRFSGRQFSNSRSEMNVSTLELGDSALYLCASSLGRFSTDTQYFGPGTRLTVL.

The chain carries TRBV19 and TRBJ1-5, with D possibly TRBD1 on 6 matching bases. This CDR3 contains 16 residues. The germline gives CDR1 LNHDA, CDR2 SQIVND (reference sequence). V lost 0 bases to trimming and J lost 4 bases, with 13 bases between them. The CDR3 region is CASSIEGRQVNQPQHF. The DNA for the CDR3 is TGTGCCAGTAGTATAGAAGGGCGACAGGTTAATCAGCCCCAGCATTTT.

In this sample, this clone turned up once. The rearrangement uses TRBV5-1 and TRBJ1-1; TRBD1 might be the D (5 bases). CDR3 size: 16 residues. Looked up from germline, CDR1 is SGHRS and CDR2 is YFSETQ. V was cut by 0 bases and J by 3 bases, with 15 bases left in between. The CDR3 sequence: CASSLAGSGGYTEAFF. The DNA for the CDR3 is TGCGCCAGCAGCTTGGCCGGCTCTGGGGGGTACACTGAAGCTTTCTTT.

This clone was found a few times. J is TRBJ1-5 and V is TRBV7-3; TRBD1 might be the D (5 bases). The V end was cut by 4 bases, the J end by 8 bases, with 18 bases between. Germline V gene lookup returns CDR1 SGHTA and CDR2 FQGTGA. This CDR3 is built from 15 residues. The CDR3 nucleotides read TGTGCCAGCAGCTCCCCCGGCCGGACATTGAAGCCCCAGCATTTT. Translation: CASSSPGRTLKPQHF. The variable domain in full, with the rest retrieved from reference TRBV7-3 and TRBJ1-5, is GAGVSQTPSNKVTEKGKYVELRCDPISGHTALYWYRQSLGQGPEFLIYFQGTGAADDSGLPNDRFFAVRPEGSVSTLKIQRTERGDSAVYLCASSSPGRTLKPQHFGDGTRLSIL.

The chain employs TRBV4-1 and TRBJ2-7, with D possibly being TRBD2 (5 bases). Trimming took 2 bases from V and 4 from J, leaving 15 bases between them. This CDR3 has 15 residues. The germline gives CDR1 MGHRA, CDR2 YSYEKL. The CDR3: CASSQKTSADYEQYF. The CDR3 bases are TGCGCCAGCAGCCAAAAGACTTCAGCGGATTACGAGCAGTACTTC.

Written as DNA, the CDR3 is TGTGCCATCAGTGAGTCGTCTAGCGGGACCTACGAGCAGTACTTC. This sequence encodes CAISESSSGTYEQYF. This sequence joins TRBV10-3 and TRBJ2-7; 9 nucleotides match TRBD2. Germline V CDR1 and CDR2: ENHRY, SYGVKD. This CDR3 is built from 15 residues. Trimming cost V 0 bases and J 2 bases; bases outside gene matches: 2.

J is TRBJ1-5 and V is TRBV30; a possible D gene is TRBD1 (5 bases). Germline V gene data show CDR1 as GTSNPN and CDR2 as SVGIG (reference sequence). Trimming removed 5 bases from V and 3 bases from J, with 11 bases in between. This CDR3 is built from 13 residues. DNA for the CDR3: TGTGCCTGGGCCGGGACTACCAATCAGCCCCAGCATTTT. The encoded protein is CAWAGTTNQPQHF.